These T cell receptor beta chains were read from a single sample in a study of T cell repertoires in cytomegalovirus infection. TCRdb processed the reads anew with MiXCR; each CDR3 protein has one entry. The sample has under 350,000 distinct CDR3 sequences; over 7.5% are singletons. Sequenced: PBMCs. The receptors shown here come from a human donor in good health (CMV status not recorded). Some clones in this sample may be carry-over from other donors' samples. CDR3s include the opening cysteine and the closing phenylalanine or tryptophan. D genes are given only for firm matches. Size values are once, few and many counts, or a class for expanded clones, and some rows have none.

J: TRBJ2-7; size: .; V: TRBV12-3/TRBV12-4; D: .; DNA: TGTGCCAGCAGTTTAAGAGGGCAGGAATTTGACTTC; CDR3: CASSLRGQEFDF
J: TRBJ2-3; size: many; V: TRBV7-8; D: .; DNA: TGTGCCAGCAACAAGGGAGGCACAGATACGCAGTATTTT; CDR3: CASNKGGTDTQYF
J: TRBJ2-1; size: many; V: TRBV7-2; D: .; DNA: TGTGCCAGCAGCGTCCGGGACGACGTTTACAATGAGCAGTTCTTC; CDR3: CASSVRDDVYNEQFF
J: TRBJ2-1; size: .; V: TRBV27; D: TRBD2; DNA: TGTGCCAGCAGCTCGCGCGGCGGGGGGCGCCTACCTAGCTCCTACAATGAGCAGTTCTTC; CDR3: CASSSRGGGRLPSSYNEQFF
J: TRBJ1-5; size: .; V: TRBV4-2; D: .; DNA: TGTGCCAGCAGCCAGGGACTCGATCAGCCCCAGCATTTT; CDR3: CASSQGLDQPQHF
J: TRBJ1-5; size: .; V: TRBV12-3/TRBV12-4; D: .; DNA: TGTGCCAGCAGGCAGGGACGGAGCAATCAGCCCCAGCATTTT; CDR3: CASRQGRSNQPQHF
J: TRBJ2-7; size: .; V: TRBV7-2; D: .; DNA: TGTGCCAGCAGCCTCCTGGGGGGCCTCTCCTACGAGCAGTACTTC; CDR3: CASSLLGGLSYEQYF
J: TRBJ1-2; size: many; V: TRBV7-2; D: TRBD1; DNA: TGTGCCAGCAGCACGGGACAGGGCCTCTATGGCTACACCTTC; CDR3: CASSTGQGLYGYTF
J: TRBJ2-1; size: few; V: TRBV20-1; D: .; DNA: TGCAGTGCTAGTAATACAGCCTCCTACAATGAGCAGTTCTTC; CDR3: CSASNTASYNEQFF
J: TRBJ1-3; size: many; V: TRBV7-6; D: .; DNA: TGTGCCAGCAGCCTAATCTCCGGGACTGGAGTTGGCACCATATATTTT; CDR3: CASSLISGTGVGTIYF
J: TRBJ1-2; size: .; V: TRBV7-2; D: .; DNA: TGTGCCAGCAGCTCCCCTGGGGTAGTAGGAGGCTACACCTTC; CDR3: CASSSPGVVGGYTF
J: TRBJ2-7; size: .; V: TRBV6-1; D: .; DNA: TGTGCCAGCAGAATAGGTCGGTACGAGCAGTACTTC; CDR3: CASRIGRYEQYF
J: TRBJ2-3; size: many; V: TRBV7-3; D: .; DNA: TGTGCCAGCAGCTTAATAGCGAGCACAGATACGCAGTATTTT; CDR3: CASSLIASTDTQYF
J: TRBJ2-3; size: .; V: TRBV5-3; D: TRBD2; DNA: TGTGCCAGCAGCCTGGCTAGCGGAATCACAGATACGCAGTATTTT; CDR3: CASSLASGITDTQYF
J: TRBJ1-1; size: .; V: TRBV7-2; D: .; DNA: TGTGCCAGCAGACCCCGGAAGGGGAAAACTGAAGCTTTCTTT; CDR3: CASRPRKGKTEAFF
J: TRBJ2-1; size: many; V: TRBV11-3; D: TRBD2; DNA: TGTGCCAGCAGCTTAGGGACTAGCAGATACAATGAGCAGTTCTTC; CDR3: CASSLGTSRYNEQFF
J: TRBJ2-2; size: many; V: TRBV7-2; D: .; DNA: TGTGCCAGCAGCCCGCAGCCACCGAACACCGGGGAGCTGTTTTTT; CDR3: CASSPQPPNTGELFF
J: TRBJ1-2; size: .; V: TRBV18; D: TRBD1; DNA: TGTGCCAGCTCACGTGGACAGGGCTTCAACTATGGCTACACCTTC; CDR3: CASSRGQGFNYGYTF
J: TRBJ2-1; size: .; V: TRBV11-3; D: .; DNA: TGTGCCAGCAGCGGAGGGACAACCAATGAGCAGTTCTTC; CDR3: CASSGGTTNEQFF
J: TRBJ2-1; size: many; V: TRBV7-6; D: TRBD1; DNA: TGTGCCAGCAGCGCCCGGGACAGGGCTTTCGGCCATGAGCAGTTCTTC; CDR3: CASSARDRAFGHEQFF
J: TRBJ2-3; size: few; V: TRBV7-9; D: TRBD1; DNA: TGTGCCAGCAGCTCAGACACAGGGGACACAACAGATACGCAGTATTTT; CDR3: CASSSDTGDTTDTQYF
J: TRBJ1-2; size: few; V: TRBV11-1; D: .; DNA: TGTGCCAGCAGCTTAGCACGGTCGGATGGCTACACCTTC; CDR3: CASSLARSDGYTF
J: TRBJ2-7; size: few; V: TRBV9; D: .; DNA: TGTGCCAGCAGCGTAGATTTTTCCGAGCAGTACTTC; CDR3: CASSVDFSEQYF
J: TRBJ1-4; size: few; V: TRBV11-2; D: .; DNA: TGTGCCAGCAGTTTTACCGCGGGGGGTGAAAAACTGTTTTTT; CDR3: CASSFTAGGEKLFF
J: TRBJ2-1; size: .; V: TRBV7-6; D: .; DNA: TGTGCCAGCAGCCCGTCGGCGGCCTCGAACAATGAGCAGTTCTTC; CDR3: CASSPSAASNNEQFF
J: TRBJ2-5; size: .; V: TRBV12-3/TRBV12-4; D: TRBD2; DNA: TGTGCCAGCAGTTTCTCCGGGACTAGCAAACAAGAGACCCAGTACTTC; CDR3: CASSFSGTSKQETQYF
J: TRBJ2-7; size: few; V: TRBV10-3; D: TRBD2; DNA: TGTGCCATCACGGCAGGTCAAACCGGGACTAGCTTCTCCTACGAGCAGTACTTC; CDR3: CAITAGQTGTSFSYEQYF
J: TRBJ2-1; size: .; V: TRBV5-1; D: TRBD1; DNA: TGCGCCAACAGCTTGGCCGGGACAGGGGGCAGGAACAATGAGCAGTTCTTC; CDR3: CANSLAGTGGRNNEQFF
J: TRBJ1-4; size: .; V: TRBV14; D: .; DNA: TGTGCCAGCAGCCAAGATGGTGCGGACGGTGAAAAACTGTTTTTT; CDR3: CASSQDGADGEKLFF
J: TRBJ2-1; size: .; V: TRBV24-1; D: .; DNA: TGTGCCACCAGTGATTTTGCAGGGTATGAGCAGTTCTTC; CDR3: CATSDFAGYEQFF
J: TRBJ1-2; size: .; V: TRBV28; D: .; DNA: TGTGCCAGCAGAGAGGGGACGGCACGCGGCTACACCTTC; CDR3: CASREGTARGYTF
J: TRBJ1-2; size: .; V: TRBV19; D: TRBD1; DNA: TGTGCCAGTAGTCTGACCGGGACAGGGACCTTCTATGGCTACACCTTC; CDR3: CASSLTGTGTFYGYTF
J: TRBJ2-1; size: many; V: TRBV7-2; D: TRBD2; DNA: TGTGCCAGCAGCTTTAGGCTAGCGGGGGGTGAGCAGTTCTTC; CDR3: CASSFRLAGGEQFF
J: TRBJ1-5; size: few; V: TRBV6-6; D: TRBD1; DNA: TGTGCCAGCAGTTACAGGTCCACAGGGGCCCACAATCAGCCCCAGCATTTT; CDR3: CASSYRSTGAHNQPQHF
J: TRBJ1-5; size: .; V: TRBV7-2; D: .; DNA: TGTGCCAGCAGCCTGGGTCCCGATCAGCCCCAGCATTTT; CDR3: CASSLGPDQPQHF
J: TRBJ1-2; size: few; V: TRBV28; D: .; DNA: TGTGCCAGCAGTTTATACCGGGGCCCAAACTATGGCTACACCTTC; CDR3: CASSLYRGPNYGYTF
J: TRBJ2-5; size: .; V: TRBV7-2; D: .; DNA: TGTGCCAGCAGCTTAGGTGGCGGGAAGGGTGAGACCCAGTACTTC; CDR3: CASSLGGGKGETQYF
J: TRBJ2-1; size: .; V: TRBV2; D: .; DNA: TGTGCCAGCAGGAGGGAGTCCACTGAGCAGTTCTTC; CDR3: CASRRESTEQFF
J: TRBJ2-3; size: few; V: TRBV4-3; D: TRBD2; DNA: TGCGCCAGCAGCATGGGACTAGCGGTCACAGATACGCAGTATTTT; CDR3: CASSMGLAVTDTQYF
J: TRBJ2-6; size: many; V: TRBV7-2; D: .; DNA: TGTGCCAGCAGCTTTGGGGGTTTGGCCGGGGCCAACGTCCTGACTTTC; CDR3: CASSFGGLAGANVLTF
J: TRBJ1-5; size: .; V: TRBV7-6; D: .; DNA: TGTGCCAGCAGCCCAGACCGATGGGAGCAGCCCCAGCATTTT; CDR3: CASSPDRWEQPQHF
J: TRBJ1-6; size: many; V: TRBV6-6; D: TRBD1; DNA: TGTGCCAGCAGTCCTCCGGGACAGTATAATTCACCCCTCCACTTT; CDR3: CASSPPGQYNSPLHF
J: TRBJ2-3; size: many; V: TRBV7-2; D: TRBD1; DNA: TGTGCCAGCAGCTTACCCGGGACAGGCCAAGGGGATACGCAGTATTTT; CDR3: CASSLPGTGQGDTQYF
J: TRBJ1-3; size: many; V: TRBV12-3/TRBV12-4; D: .; DNA: TGTGCCAGCAGTTTGAAAAGGACGGCCTACTCTGGAAACACCATATATTTT; CDR3: CASSLKRTAYSGNTIYF
J: TRBJ1-5; size: few; V: TRBV20-1; D: TRBD1; DNA: TGCAGTGCGCTGACAGGGGCTGGCAATCAGCCCCAGCATTTT; CDR3: CSALTGAGNQPQHF
J: TRBJ1-4; size: many; V: TRBV7-6; D: .; DNA: TGTGCCAGCAGCTTAAACGGGGGCACTGAAAAACTGTTTTTT; CDR3: CASSLNGGTEKLFF
J: TRBJ2-7; size: .; V: TRBV19; D: .; DNA: TGTGCCAGTAGTATAGGGGAAGCCTACGAGCAGTACTTC; CDR3: CASSIGEAYEQYF
J: TRBJ2-5; size: few; V: TRBV11-1; D: .; DNA: TGTGCCAGCAGCTTAGCAGCGGACCAAGAGACCCAGTACTTC; CDR3: CASSLAADQETQYF
J: TRBJ2-2; size: .; V: TRBV11-3; D: .; DNA: TGTGCCAGCAGCCTTATTGGGCAGGGAGGTTCCGGGGAGCTGTTTTTT; CDR3: CASSLIGQGGSGELFF
J: TRBJ1-1; size: few; V: TRBV4-3; D: .; DNA: TGCGCCAGCAGCCCAGGGCGAGCGGAGAACACTGAAGCTTTCTTT; CDR3: CASSPGRAENTEAFF
J: TRBJ1-4; size: many; V: TRBV7-9; D: TRBD1; DNA: TGTGCCAGCAGCCCGACACGACAGGGCACTAATGAAAAACTGTTTTTT; CDR3: CASSPTRQGTNEKLFF
J: TRBJ1-3; size: .; V: TRBV2; D: .; DNA: TGTGCCAGCAGTGAAGGGTGGTCTGGAAACACCATATATTTT; CDR3: CASSEGWSGNTIYF